One sample yielded the 6 T cell receptor beta chains listed below, sequenced in a study of T-cell reconstitution after alpha-beta-depleted transplantation in children. Unique molecular identifiers were incorporated into the prepared TCRbeta library. TCRdb fed the PCR reads into MiXCR, producing one record per CDR3 protein. Among 480,000 or so distinct CDR3 sequences listed, 8% to 11% were seen once. Sample: PBMCs, taken before TCRalphabeta/CD19-depleted stem cell transplant. These receptors came from a child aged 2-15 years with inherited bone marrow failure, due to receive a stem cell transplant.

The V gene is TRBV7-2, the J gene TRBJ2-1, with 7 bases matching TRBD2. The germline CDR1 and CDR2 sequences are SGHTA and FQGNSA. J was trimmed by 10 bases and V by 3 bases; bases with no gene match: 9. This CDR3 is 14 amino acids long. The DNA of the CDR3 is TGTGCCAGCAGCTTGGTGGGCGGGAGCCGAGAGCAGTTCTTC. Translated: CASSLVGGSREQFF.

At least ten counts were recorded for this clonotype. V is TRBV27 and J is TRBJ2-5; a possible D gene is TRBD2 (6 bases). Germline values: CDR1 MNHEY, CDR2 SMNVEV (reference sequence). The CDR3 has 14 residues. V lost 4 bases, J lost 4 bases, and 13 bases lay in between. The CDR3 here is CASSSTGLGETQYF. CDR3 bases: TGTGCCAGCAGTTCGACGGGACTTGGAGAGACCCAGTACTTC.

Notes on this clonotype: A single base separates this from a much larger clone, so it may be a read error. The CDR3 reads CASSILAPPTTDTQYF. The CDR3 nucleotides read TGTGCCAGCAGTATACTAGCGCCCCCGACGACAGATACGCAGTATTTT. The chain recombines TRBV12-3 or TRBV12-4 with TRBJ2-3; 7 bases match TRBD2. Trimming at V came to 5 bases and at J to 3 bases, leaving 11 bases not matched to a gene. The CDR3 has 16 residues.

At least ten counts were recorded for this clonotype. The CDR3 coding sequence is TGCAGTGCTAGACGCCATCTTAATGAAAAACTGTTTTTT. Its translation: CSARRHLNEKLFF. The chain combines TRBV20-1 with TRBJ1-4; D gene unclear. V shed 2 bases and J shed 4 bases, with 8 bases lying between them. Germline V gene lookup returns CDR1 DFQATT and CDR2 SNEGSKA (reference sequence). CDR3 length equals 13 residues.

Comments on this clonotype: A read error may be the cause here, since a much bigger clone is one base away. This rearrangement joins TRBV20-1 to TRBJ2-7, with TRBD2 identical over 7 bases. Trimming took 4 bases from V and 0 from J; bases not matched to a gene: 6. Germline CDR1 reads DFQATT; CDR2 reads SNEGSKA (reference sequence). This CDR3 contains 14 residues. The CDR3 loop is CSAILAKISYEQYF. As DNA, the CDR3 is TGCAGTGCTATACTAGCGAAGATCTCCTACGAGCAGTACTTC.

Many counts were recorded for this clonotype. Here the CDR3 reads CASSRGGRVGAYNEQFF. The CDR3 nucleotides read TGTGCCAGCAGCCGAGGGGGTCGGGTGGGAGCCTACAATGAGCAGTTCTTC. This sequence joins TRBV7-2 and TRBJ2-1; possible D gene TRBD1, 6 bases. This CDR3 is 17 amino acids long. Trimming cost V 5 bases and J 2 bases, with 19 bases left between them. CDR1 is SGHTA and CDR2 is FQGNSA in the germline V gene. The full variable domain, its missing parts supplied by reference TRBV7-2 and TRBJ2-1, is GAGVSQSPSNKVTEKGKDVELRCDPISGHTALYWYRQSLGQGLEFLIYFQGNSAPDKSGLPSDRFSAERTGGSVSTLTIQRTQQEDSAVYLCASSRGGRVGAYNEQFFGPGTRLTVL.